This section outlines one T cell receptor (beta chain) sequence together with its context. The source of the sample is a study of blood T cells in healthy people across ages. It was with a sample-barcoded 5' primer and a J-beta primer mix that a second PCR of about 7 to 12 cycles was run. Every single cDNA molecule received a tag from a template-switch adaptor with 12 random nucleotides. TCRdb reprocessed the 5' RACE reads via MiXCR and lists one record per CDR3 protein. The sample shows about 1.6 million distinct CDR3 sequences, about 31% of them seen only once. Isolation per sample recovered at least 7 million PBMCs. The TCR comes from a woman aged 25-40 years in good health. Sequencing was carried out using blood.

The CDR3 DNA reads TGTGCCATCAGGACAGTAGGAAACACCATATATTTT. This translates into CAIRTVGNTIYF. The chain carries TRBV10-3 and TRBJ1-3; a possible D gene is TRBD1 (5 bases). The CDR3 totals 12 residues. The V end lost 6 bases, the J end lost 4 bases, and 7 bases lay between the germline ends. Per germline, CDR1 ENHRY and CDR2 SYGVKD.